This T cell receptor (beta chain) was documented in a study of T cells in pancreatic ductal adenocarcinoma. Broader study findings: Compared with tumor, blood showed more total productive templates and roughly 8.1-fold more clonotypes. Tumor-versus-blood clonality comparisons may be biased toward lower tumor diversity. This surgical cohort overrepresents the minority presenting with early-stage disease.

This CDR3 is built from 13 residues. Trimming took 5 bases from V and 2 from J; bases not matched to a gene: 4. Selected pancreatic ductal adenocarcinoma patients had undergone surgery without neoadjuvant therapy. This clone was counted a few times. Antigen specificity is unknown. Profiling relied on immunoSEQ multiplex PCR, and the TCRdb table lists in-frame clones only, not all of them. The sample carries over 100,000 clones, more than 90% recorded once. The rearrangement uses TRBV5-3 and TRBJ2-7; 7 bases map to TRBD1. TRBV5-3 is filed as an ORF, its function uncertain. The sequencing input was PBMCs. The receptor comes from a human donor with pancreatic ductal adenocarcinoma. CDR3 coding DNA: TGTGCCAGAAGGAGACAGGGTCCCTACGAGCAGTACTTC. Translation gives CARRRQGPYEQYF.